This entry concerns a single T cell receptor beta chain. The antigen remains unidentified. This record comes from a study of beta chain features in type 1 diabetes. Whole-study context: Patients shared similar age, gender and cell yields with healthy donors.

Study-wide findings and caveats: Compared to healthy donors, patients appeared to have naive, central memory and Treg TCRB repertoires that were more alike. Type 1 diabetes patients had TCRB CDR3s that were shorter (moderately but significantly so) in all four CD4+ subsets. Possible PCR preference for shorter templates applied equally to patients and controls. Reduced insertions and increased deletions marked VDJ junctions in type 1 diabetes patients.

The isolated RNA, all of it, was reverse transcribed, so expressed TCRB transcripts were what got sequenced. The method was immunoSEQ multiplex PCR; TCRdb's version includes in-frame clones alone and lacks a portion of them. The sample lists some 370,000 clones; over 8.5% were seen once. V gave up 2 bases and J gave up 4 bases, with 8 bases separating them. The CDR3 loop spans 13 amino acids. Per the germline V gene, CDR1 is KGHSH and CDR2 is LQKENI. The TCR originated in a man younger than 45 with type 1 diabetes. The rearrangement joins TRBV18 to TRBJ2-5; no firm D call. Sequenced sample: central memory CD4+ T cells from blood. The CDR3 sequence is CASSPRRRETQYF. The CDR3 nucleotides read TGTGCCAGCTCACCAAGAAGGAGAGAGACCCAGTACTTC.